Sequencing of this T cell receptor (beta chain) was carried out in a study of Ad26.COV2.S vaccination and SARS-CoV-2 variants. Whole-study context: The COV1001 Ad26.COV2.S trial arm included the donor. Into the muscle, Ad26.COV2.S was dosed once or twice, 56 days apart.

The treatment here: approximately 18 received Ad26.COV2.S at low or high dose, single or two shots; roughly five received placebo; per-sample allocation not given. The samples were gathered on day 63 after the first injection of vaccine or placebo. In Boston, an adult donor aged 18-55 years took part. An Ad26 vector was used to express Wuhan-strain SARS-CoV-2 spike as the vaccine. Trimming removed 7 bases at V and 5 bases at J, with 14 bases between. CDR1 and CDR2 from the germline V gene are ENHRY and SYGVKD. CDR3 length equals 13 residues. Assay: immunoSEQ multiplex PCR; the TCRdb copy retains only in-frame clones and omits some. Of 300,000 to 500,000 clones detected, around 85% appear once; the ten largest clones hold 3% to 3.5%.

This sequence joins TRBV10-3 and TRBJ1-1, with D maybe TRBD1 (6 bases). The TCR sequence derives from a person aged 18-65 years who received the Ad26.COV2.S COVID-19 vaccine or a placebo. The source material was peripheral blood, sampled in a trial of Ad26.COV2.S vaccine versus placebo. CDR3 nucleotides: TGTGCCATCAACCCAGGGGCAGGGACTGAAGCTTTCTTT. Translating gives CAINPGAGTEAFF.